This T cell receptor beta chain was found in a study of CD8 T cells in ankylosing spondylitis. TCRdb re-called the 5' RACE reads with MiXCR, one entry per CDR3 protein. Of roughly 180,000 distinct CDR3 sequences in the sample, about 9.9% were seen once. The V and J ends lost 8 bases and 3 bases, in that order; junction bases with no gene match: 9. The CDR3 length is 15 residues. Germline-derived CDR1 and CDR2 are SNHLY and FYNNEI. What was sequenced was blood, either unsorted or a sorted T cell fraction (not recorded which). The sequence derives from a male donor with ankylosing spondylitis or in good health (not recorded which). This chain uses TRBV2 with TRBJ2-3, with 9 nucleotides matching TRBD2. In nucleotides, the CDR3 is TGTGCCAGCGTACTGACTAGCGGAGAAACAGATACGCAGTATTTT. It specifies CASVLTSGETDTQYF.